This T cell receptor beta chain is drawn from a study of control samples from healthy donors and cancer patients. The data were produced by immunoSEQ multiplex PCR, yet TCRdb's version contains in-frame clones alone and is incomplete. Found here are around 140,000 clones, around 92% of them singletons; the top ten hold approximately 3%. V shed 5 bases and J 5 bases; nucleotides not matched to a gene: 7. CDR3 length: 14 amino acids. The sequence came from a man aged 30 to 45 in good health. The chain recombines TRBV5-7 with TRBJ2-7, with 10 bases matching TRBD1. TRBV5-7 is filed as an ORF, its function uncertain. The sample comprised blood. The CDR3 here is CASSTRDRGDEQYF. CDR3 DNA: TGTGCCAGCAGTACGCGGGACAGGGGAGACGAGCAGTACTTC.